This T cell receptor beta chain is drawn from a study of T cells in Graves' hyperthyroidism and ophthalmopathy. Study overall: Sampling of peripheral blood happened at initial diagnosis, prior to any treatment.

On this clonotype itself: The antigen is undetermined.

General observations from the study: Ophthalmopathy, as predicted by the model, came a median around 6 months after the prediction.

What was amplified from RNA transcripts were TCR beta CDR3 regions. Primed by the HTBI set, a first-round RT-PCR was run on the TCR CDR3. Via MiXCR, TCRdb re-called the multiplex PCR reads, giving one row per CDR3 protein. Found here are a few hundred thousand distinct CDR3 sequences, under 25% of them singletons; the top ten hold about 53%. Material for sequencing was blood. This clonotype originated in a woman in her 70s with Graves' ophthalmopathy.

The CDR3 DNA reads TGTGCCAGCAGCTTAGACAGGGGAGGTCCTGAAGCTTTCTTT. It codes for CASSLDRGGPEAFF. The rearrangement links TRBV7-9 to TRBJ1-1; 7 bases fit TRBD1. Germline trimming cut 1 base from V and 6 bases from J; bases unmatched to any gene: 5. Germline V gene data show CDR1 as SEHNR and CDR2 as FQNEAQ (reference sequence). This CDR3 is built from 14 residues.